The 15 T cell receptor beta chains in this list originate from one sample, sequenced in a study of shared clonotypes between healthy human individuals. Here immunoSEQ multiplex PCR was the method, and the copy in TCRdb shows in-frame clones only, minus some. The repertoire consists of 850,000 to 1,200,000 clones, with around four fifths occurring once and the leading ten covering less than 1.5%. The sequenced sample was memory CD4+ T cells sorted from blood. Subset in this sample: CD45RA-negative fraction. The receptors derive from a man between 18 and 35 years old in good health.

The chain combines TRBV5-1 with TRBJ1-3; D ambiguous. CDR1 is SGHRS, CDR2 YFSETQ, per germline. The CDR3 consists of 12 residues. Trimming shortened V by 0 bases and J by 9 bases, and 7 bases separated the two germline ends. The CDR3 region is CASSLDGGTIYF. The CDR3 DNA sequence: TGCGCCAGCAGCTTGGACGGCGGCACCATATATTTT.

V gene TRBV15 combines with J gene TRBJ2-3; TRBD2 agrees at 8 bases. The V gene's germline CDR1 is LNHNV and CDR2 YYDKDF (reference sequence). The ends lost 0 bases at V and 0 bases at J; junction bases unmatched: 2. This CDR3 region has 16 residues. The CDR3 reads CATSRDPGGSTDTQYF. The CDR3, as DNA: TGTGCCACCAGCAGAGATCCGGGGGGGAGCACAGATACGCAGTATTTT.

As regards this clone: This same CDR3 is encoded by further DNA sequences in the sample. The chain joins TRBV7-9 to TRBJ2-2; D gene uncertain. Germline CDR1 SEHNR, CDR2 FQNEAQ (reference sequence). There are 14 residues in the CDR3. The V end was cut by 0 bases, the J end by 4 bases, with 6 bases between. The CDR3 loop is CASSLALGTGELFF. In DNA, the CDR3 is TGTGCCAGCAGCTTAGCGCTGGGCACCGGGGAGCTGTTTTTT.

This clone appeared a few times. Other nucleotide sequences in the sample specify the same CDR3. The rearrangement links TRBV30 to TRBJ1-2; no reliable D call. The CDR3 is 13 amino acids. Trimming removed 0 bases from V and 2 bases from J, with 7 bases in between. The germline V gene encodes CDR1 GTSNPN and CDR2 SVGIG (reference sequence). CDR3 residues: CAWSVPPNYGYTF. CDR3 nucleotide sequence: TGTGCCTGGAGTGTACCACCAAACTATGGCTACACCTTC. The full variable domain, its missing parts supplied by reference TRBV30 and TRBJ1-2, is SQTIHQWPATLVQPVGSPLSLECTVEGTSNPNLYWYRQAAGRGLQLLFYSVGIGQISSEVPQNLSASRPQDRQFILSSKKLLLSDSGFYLCAWSVPPNYGYTFGSGTRLTVV.

The V gene is TRBV5-3, the J gene TRBJ2-3; D may correspond to TRBD1 or TRBD2 (5 bases each). TRBV5-3 falls under the ORF class, with uncertain function. This CDR3 spans 18 amino acids. Trimming pared 3 bases from V and 2 bases from J, leaving 22 bases between. The CDR3 DNA follows: TGTGCCAGAAGCTGTACAGGCACCGGGGATCAAACCACAGATACGCAGTATTTT. It encodes CARSCTGTGDQTTDTQYF.

The chain couples TRBV4-1 to TRBJ2-5, with TRBD1 matching 9 bases. The CDR3 runs 15 residues. V trimming: 3 bases; J trimming: 1 base; junction bases outside the gene matches: 3. In germline, CDR1 is MGHRA, CDR2 YSYEKL. The chain's CDR3 is CASSQGQGPQETQYF. The CDR3 DNA reads as TGCGCCAGCAGCCAGGGACAGGGCCCCCAAGAGACCCAGTACTTC.

The chain has TRBV5-1 and TRBJ2-1; TRBD2 matches 13 bases. The CDR3 totals 15 residues. Germline trimming cut 3 bases from V and 8 bases from J; bases unmatched to any gene: 5. The germline V gene has CDR1 SGHRS and CDR2 YFSETQ. CDR3 sequence: CASSSGLAGDDEQFF. The CDR3 nucleotides are TGCGCCAGCAGCTCCGGACTAGCGGGGGACGATGAGCAGTTCTTC.

The chain couples TRBV7-9 to TRBJ2-3, with TRBD2 matching 9 bases. This CDR3 has 15 residues. V was pared by 6 bases and J by 0 bases, with 4 bases of the junction left unmatched. Looked up from germline, CDR1 is SEHNR and CDR2 is FQNEAQ (reference sequence). DNA for the CDR3: TGTGCCAGCAGTCAGCGGGGGGATAGCACAGATACGCAGTATTTT. It specifies CASSQRGDSTDTQYF.

In this sample, this clone turned up once. The rearrangement links TRBV10-3 to TRBJ1-1, with TRBD1 matching 8 bases. The CDR3 is 14 residues long. J lost 7 bases, V lost 10 bases, and 14 bases had no gene match. Per the germline V gene, CDR1 is ENHRY and CDR2 is SYGVKD. The CDR3 DNA is TGTGCCACCATCCGTGACAGGGGTGGACTTGAAGCTTTCTTT. Translating gives CATIRDRGGLEAFF.

The rearrangement joins TRBV10-3 to TRBJ2-5; D uncertain. This CDR3 is 14 amino acids long. CDR1 is ENHRY, CDR2 SYGVKD, per germline. V lost 0 bases and J 5 bases, leaving 10 bases between the germline ends. The CDR3 sequence is CAISESETRETQYF. The DNA for the CDR3 is TGTGCCATCAGTGAGTCGGAGACCCGGGAGACCCAGTACTTC.

The chain has TRBV18 and TRBJ2-3, with TRBD2 as a possible D gene (5 bases). The germline V and J ends were trimmed by 1 base and 2 bases, with 10 bases remaining between them. The V gene's germline CDR1 is KGHSH and CDR2 LQKENI. The CDR3 is 15 amino acids. CDR3 region: CASSPRLDFTDTQYF. The CDR3 coding sequence is TGTGCCAGCTCACCACGGTTGGACTTCACAGATACGCAGTATTTT.

The chain joins TRBV4-1 to TRBJ1-5; 7 bases match TRBD1. Germline CDR1 reads MGHRA; CDR2 reads YSYEKL. V lost 6 bases and J lost 7; bases outside the gene matches: 24. The CDR3 is 19 residues long. This CDR3 reads CASRLGMGQTKVGRQPQHF. The CDR3 DNA follows: TGCGCCAGCAGACTAGGAATGGGACAGACAAAGGTCGGGCGGCAGCCCCAGCATTTT.

This chain uses TRBV9 with TRBJ1-6; 9 nucleotides align to TRBD1. The trim removed 2 bases at V and 8 bases at J, leaving 11 bases unmatched. Looked up from germline, CDR1 is SGDLS and CDR2 is YYNGEE. The CDR3 contains 17 residues. In nucleotides, the CDR3 is TGTGCCAGCAGCGTCGGACCTCCGGGACAGGGCGATTCACCCCTCCACTTT. Amino acid sequence: CASSVGPPGQGDSPLHF.

In its sample, this clone was seen a few times. This sequence joins TRBV7-3 and TRBJ2-6; a possible D gene is TRBD2 (5 bases). The CDR3 loop spans 16 amino acids. Deletions cut 2 bases from V and 4 bases from J, with 12 bases between. Per germline, CDR1 SGHTA and CDR2 FQGTGA. The CDR3 here is CASSLGPQRGANVLTF. The CDR3 DNA reads as TGTGCCAGCAGCTTAGGGCCTCAGCGGGGGGCCAACGTCCTGACTTTC.

Only a few counts were recorded for this clone. The chain recombines TRBV28 with TRBJ2-3; 8 nucleotides align to TRBD2. V was pared by 6 bases and J by 2 bases, with 4 bases of the junction left unmatched. This CDR3 has 14 amino acids. In germline, CDR1 is MDHEN, CDR2 SYDVKM. CDR3 coding DNA: TGTGCCAGCAGGTCGGGGGGGCCCACAGATACGCAGTATTTT. It yields the protein CASRSGGPTDTQYF.